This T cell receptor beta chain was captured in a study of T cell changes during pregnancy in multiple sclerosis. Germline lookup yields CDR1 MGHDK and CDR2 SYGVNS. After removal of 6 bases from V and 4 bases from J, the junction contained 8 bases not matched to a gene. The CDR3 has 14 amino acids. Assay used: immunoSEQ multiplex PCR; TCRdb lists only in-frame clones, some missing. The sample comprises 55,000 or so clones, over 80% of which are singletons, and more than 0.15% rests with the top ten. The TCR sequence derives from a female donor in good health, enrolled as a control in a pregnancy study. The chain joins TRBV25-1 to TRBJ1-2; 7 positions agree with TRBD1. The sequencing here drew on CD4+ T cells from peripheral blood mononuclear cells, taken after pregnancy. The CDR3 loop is CASSGMRQGYGYTF. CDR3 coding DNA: TGTGCCAGCAGCGGGATGAGACAGGGCTATGGCTACACCTTC.